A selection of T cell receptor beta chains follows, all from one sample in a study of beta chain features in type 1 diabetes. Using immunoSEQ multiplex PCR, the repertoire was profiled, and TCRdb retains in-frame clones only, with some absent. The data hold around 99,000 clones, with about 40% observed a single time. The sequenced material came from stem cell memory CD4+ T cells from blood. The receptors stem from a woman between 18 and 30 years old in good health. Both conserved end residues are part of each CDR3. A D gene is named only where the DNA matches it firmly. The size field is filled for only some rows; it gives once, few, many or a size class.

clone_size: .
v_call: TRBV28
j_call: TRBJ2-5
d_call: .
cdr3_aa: CASSFRETQYF
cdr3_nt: TGTGCCAGCAGTTTCAGGGAGACCCAGTACTTC

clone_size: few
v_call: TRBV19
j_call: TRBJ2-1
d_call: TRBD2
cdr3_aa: CASSIDLTSGYYNEQFF
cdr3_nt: TGTGCCAGTAGTATAGATCTAACTAGCGGATACTACAATGAGCAGTTCTTC

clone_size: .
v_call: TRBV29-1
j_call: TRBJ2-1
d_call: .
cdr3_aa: CSVGSFEQFF
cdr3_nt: TGCAGCGTTGGCAGTTTTGAGCAGTTCTTC

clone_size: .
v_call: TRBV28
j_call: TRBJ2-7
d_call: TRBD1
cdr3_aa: CASASTGIYPYF
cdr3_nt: TGTGCCAGCGCGTCGACAGGGATCTATCCGTACTTC

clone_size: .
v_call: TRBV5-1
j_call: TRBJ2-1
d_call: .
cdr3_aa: CASSSLRSYNEQFF
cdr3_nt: TGCGCCAGCAGCTCCCTGAGGTCCTACAATGAGCAGTTCTTC

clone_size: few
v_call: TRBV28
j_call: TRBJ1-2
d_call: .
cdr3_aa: CACDRGERRQGYTF
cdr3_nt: TGTGCCTGCGATCGGGGAGAGCGACGCCAGGGCTACACCTTC

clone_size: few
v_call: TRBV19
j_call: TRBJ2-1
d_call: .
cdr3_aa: CASRGRTGIYNEQFF
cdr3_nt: TGTGCCAGTAGGGGGAGGACAGGAATTTACAATGAGCAGTTCTTC

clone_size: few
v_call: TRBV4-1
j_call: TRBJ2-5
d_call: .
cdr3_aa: CASSQEGVETQYF
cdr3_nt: TGCGCCAGCAGCCAAGAGGGCGTGGAGACCCAGTACTTC

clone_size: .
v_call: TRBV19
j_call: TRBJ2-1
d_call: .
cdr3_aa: CASTRRPGELLYNEQFF
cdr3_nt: TGTGCCAGTACTCGACGGCCGGGGGAACTCCTTTACAATGAGCAGTTCTTC

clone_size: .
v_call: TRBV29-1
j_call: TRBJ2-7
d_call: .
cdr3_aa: CSVESASSEYYEQYF
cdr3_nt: TGCAGCGTTGAAAGTGCAAGCTCCGAGTACTACGAGCAGTACTTC

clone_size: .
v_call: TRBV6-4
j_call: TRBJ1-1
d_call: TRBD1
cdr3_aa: CASSDRTGGRTEAFF
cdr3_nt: TGTGCCAGCAGTGACAGAACAGGGGGGAGGACTGAAGCTTTCTTT

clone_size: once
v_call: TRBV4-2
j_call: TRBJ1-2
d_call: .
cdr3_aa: CASSQGTNYGYTF
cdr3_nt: TGTGCCAGCAGCCAAGGCACAAACTATGGCTACACCTTC

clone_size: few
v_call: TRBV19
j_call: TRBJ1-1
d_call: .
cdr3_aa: CASIPGGLNTEAFF
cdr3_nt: TGTGCCAGTATCCCGGGGGGGCTGAACACTGAAGCTTTCTTT